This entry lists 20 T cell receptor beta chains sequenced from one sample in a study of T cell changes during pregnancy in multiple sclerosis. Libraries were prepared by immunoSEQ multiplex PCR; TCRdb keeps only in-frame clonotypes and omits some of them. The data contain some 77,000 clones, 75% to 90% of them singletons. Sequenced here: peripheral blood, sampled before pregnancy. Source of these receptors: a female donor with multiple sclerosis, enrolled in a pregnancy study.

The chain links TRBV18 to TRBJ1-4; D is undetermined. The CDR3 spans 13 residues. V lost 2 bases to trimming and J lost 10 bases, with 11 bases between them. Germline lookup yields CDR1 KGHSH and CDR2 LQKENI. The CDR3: CASSPATEGKLFF. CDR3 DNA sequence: TGTGCCAGCTCACCAGCGACGGAGGGAAAACTGTTTTTT.

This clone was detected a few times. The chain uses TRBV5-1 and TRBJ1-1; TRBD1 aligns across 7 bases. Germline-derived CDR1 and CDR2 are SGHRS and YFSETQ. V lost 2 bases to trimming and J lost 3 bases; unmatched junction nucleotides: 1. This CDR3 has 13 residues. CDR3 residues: CASSFTGDTEAFF. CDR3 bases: TGCGCCAGCAGCTTTACAGGGGACACTGAAGCTTTCTTT.

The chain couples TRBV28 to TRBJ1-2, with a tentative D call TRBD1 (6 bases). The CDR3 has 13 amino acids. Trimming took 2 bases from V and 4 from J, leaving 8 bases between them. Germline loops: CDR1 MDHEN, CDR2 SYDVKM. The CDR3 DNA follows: TGTGCCAGCAGTTTAAGGGGGGGCTATGGCTACACCTTC. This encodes CASSLRGGYGYTF.

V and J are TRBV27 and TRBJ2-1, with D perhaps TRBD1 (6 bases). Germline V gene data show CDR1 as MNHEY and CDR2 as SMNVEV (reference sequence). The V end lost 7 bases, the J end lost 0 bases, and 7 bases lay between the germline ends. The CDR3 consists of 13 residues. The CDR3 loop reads CASKGVSYNEQFF. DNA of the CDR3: TGTGCCAGCAAGGGGGTCTCCTACAATGAGCAGTTCTTC.

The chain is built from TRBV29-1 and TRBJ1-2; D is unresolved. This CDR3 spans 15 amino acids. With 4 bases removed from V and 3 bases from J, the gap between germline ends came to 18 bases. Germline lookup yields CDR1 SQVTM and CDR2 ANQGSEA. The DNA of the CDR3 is TGCAGCGTTGTGGGAGTGTGGGAGATTGACTATGGCTACACCTTC. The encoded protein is CSVVGVWEIDYGYTF. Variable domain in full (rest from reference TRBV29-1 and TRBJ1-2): SAVISQKPSRDICQRGTSLTIQCQVDSQVTMMFWYRQQPGQSLTLIATANQGSEATYESGFVIDKFPISRPNLTFSTLTVSNMSPEDSSIYLCSVVGVWEIDYGYTFGSGTRLTVV.

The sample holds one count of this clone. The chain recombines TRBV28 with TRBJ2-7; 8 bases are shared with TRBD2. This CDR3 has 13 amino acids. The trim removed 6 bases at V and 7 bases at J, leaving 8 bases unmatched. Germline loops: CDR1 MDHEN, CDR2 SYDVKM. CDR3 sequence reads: CASRRTSPWEQYF. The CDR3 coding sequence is TGTGCCAGCAGGCGGACTAGCCCGTGGGAGCAGTACTTC. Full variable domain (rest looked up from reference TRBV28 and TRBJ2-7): DVKVTQSSRYLVKRTGEKVFLECVQDMDHENMFWYRQDPGLGLRLIYFSYDVKMKEKGDIPEGYSVSREKKERFSLILESASTNQTSMYLCASRRTSPWEQYFGPGTRLTVT.

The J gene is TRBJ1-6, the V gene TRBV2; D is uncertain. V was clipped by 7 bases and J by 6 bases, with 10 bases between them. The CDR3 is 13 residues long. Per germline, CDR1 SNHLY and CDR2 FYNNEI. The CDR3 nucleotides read TGTGCCAGCATTATCTGGGCTAATTCACCCCTCCACTTT. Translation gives CASIIWANSPLHF. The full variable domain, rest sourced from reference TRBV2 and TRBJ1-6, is EPEVTQTPSHQVTQMGQEVILRCVPISNHLYFYWYRQILGQKVEFLVSFYNNEISEKSEIFDDQFSVERPDGSNFTLKIRSTKLEDSAMYFCASIIWANSPLHFGNGTRLTVT.

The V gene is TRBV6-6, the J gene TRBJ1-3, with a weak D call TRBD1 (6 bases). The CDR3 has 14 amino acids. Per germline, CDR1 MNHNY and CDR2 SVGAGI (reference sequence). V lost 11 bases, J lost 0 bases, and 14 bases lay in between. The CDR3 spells CAHREQGSGNTIYF. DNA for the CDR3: TGTGCCCACCGAGAACAGGGCTCTGGAAACACCATATATTTT.

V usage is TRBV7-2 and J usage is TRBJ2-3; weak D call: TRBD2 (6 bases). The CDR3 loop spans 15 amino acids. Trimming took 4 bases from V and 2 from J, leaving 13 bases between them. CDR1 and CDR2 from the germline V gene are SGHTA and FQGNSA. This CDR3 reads CASSWALAATDTQYF. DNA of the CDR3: TGTGCCAGCAGCTGGGCGTTAGCGGCCACAGATACGCAGTATTTT.

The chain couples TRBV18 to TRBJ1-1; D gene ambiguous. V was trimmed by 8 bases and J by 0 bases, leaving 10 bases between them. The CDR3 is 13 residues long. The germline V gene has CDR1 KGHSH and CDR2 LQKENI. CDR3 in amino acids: CASQDTLNTEAFF. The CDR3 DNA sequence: TGTGCCAGCCAAGACACTTTGAACACTGAAGCTTTCTTT.

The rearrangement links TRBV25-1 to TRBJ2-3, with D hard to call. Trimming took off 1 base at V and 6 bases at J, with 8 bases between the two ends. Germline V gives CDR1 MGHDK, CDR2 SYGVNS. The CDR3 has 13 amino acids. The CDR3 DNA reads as TGTGCCAGCAGTGAATCCCCTTTGGATACGCAGTATTTT. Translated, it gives CASSESPLDTQYF. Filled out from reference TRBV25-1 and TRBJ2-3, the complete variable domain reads EADIYQTPRYLVIGTGKKITLECSQTMGHDKMYWYQQDPGMELHLIHYSYGVNSTEKGDLSSESTVSRIRTEHFPLTLESARPSHTSQYLCASSESPLDTQYFGPGTRLTVL.

CDR3 nucleotide sequence: TGTGCCAGCAGCTTACAGGGTTCTCCCTACGAGCAGTACTTC. Translated: CASSLQGSPYEQYF. This sequence joins TRBV7-9 and TRBJ2-7; weak D call: TRBD1 (5 bases). The germline V gene has CDR1 SEHNR and CDR2 FQNEAQ (reference sequence). The V end was cut by 2 bases, the J end by 2 bases, with 10 bases between. This CDR3 has 14 residues.

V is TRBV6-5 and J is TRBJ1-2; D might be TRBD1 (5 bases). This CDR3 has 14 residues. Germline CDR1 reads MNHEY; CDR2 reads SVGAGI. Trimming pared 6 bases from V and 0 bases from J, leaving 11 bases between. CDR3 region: CASSPRQSNYGYTF. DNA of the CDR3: TGTGCCAGCAGCCCCAGACAGTCTAACTATGGCTACACCTTC.

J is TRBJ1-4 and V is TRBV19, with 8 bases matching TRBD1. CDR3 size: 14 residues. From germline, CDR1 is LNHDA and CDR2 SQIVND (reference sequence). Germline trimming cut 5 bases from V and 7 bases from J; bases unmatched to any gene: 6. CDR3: CASSSGGWSEKLFF. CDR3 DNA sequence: TGTGCCAGTAGTTCAGGGGGCTGGTCTGAAAAACTGTTTTTT. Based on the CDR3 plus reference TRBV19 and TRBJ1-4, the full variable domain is DGGITQSPKYLFRKEGQNVTLSCEQNLNHDAMYWYRQDPGQGLRLIYYSQIVNDFQKGDIAEGYSVSREKKESFPLTVTSAQKNPTAFYLCASSSGGWSEKLFFGSGTQLSVL.

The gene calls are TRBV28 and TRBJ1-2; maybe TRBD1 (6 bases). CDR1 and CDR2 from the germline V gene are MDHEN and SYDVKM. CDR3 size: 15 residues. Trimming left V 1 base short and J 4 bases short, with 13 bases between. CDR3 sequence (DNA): TGTGCCAGCAGTTTATCGACAGGCCTTGGCTATGGCTACACCTTC. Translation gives CASSLSTGLGYGYTF.

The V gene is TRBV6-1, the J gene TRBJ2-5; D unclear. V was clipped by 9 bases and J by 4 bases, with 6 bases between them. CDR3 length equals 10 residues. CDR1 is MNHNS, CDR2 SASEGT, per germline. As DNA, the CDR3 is TGTGCCAGTCCGGTAGAGACCCAGTACTTC. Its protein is CASPVETQYF.

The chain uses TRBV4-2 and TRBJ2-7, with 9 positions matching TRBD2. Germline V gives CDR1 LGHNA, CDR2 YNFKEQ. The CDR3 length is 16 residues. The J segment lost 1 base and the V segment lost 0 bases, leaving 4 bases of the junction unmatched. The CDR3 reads CASSQDGSGGSYEQYF. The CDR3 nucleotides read TGTGCCAGCAGCCAAGATGGTAGCGGGGGATCCTACGAGCAGTACTTC.

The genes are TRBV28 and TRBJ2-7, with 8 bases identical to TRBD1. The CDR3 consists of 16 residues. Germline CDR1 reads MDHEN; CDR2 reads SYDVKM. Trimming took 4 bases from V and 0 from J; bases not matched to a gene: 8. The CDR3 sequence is CASSSVGGQASYEQYF. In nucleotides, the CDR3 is TGTGCCAGCAGTTCTGTGGGGGGACAGGCCTCCTACGAGCAGTACTTC. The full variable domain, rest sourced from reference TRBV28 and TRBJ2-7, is DVKVTQSSRYLVKRTGEKVFLECVQDMDHENMFWYRQDPGLGLRLIYFSYDVKMKEKGDIPEGYSVSREKKERFSLILESASTNQTSMYLCASSSVGGQASYEQYFGPGTRLTVT.

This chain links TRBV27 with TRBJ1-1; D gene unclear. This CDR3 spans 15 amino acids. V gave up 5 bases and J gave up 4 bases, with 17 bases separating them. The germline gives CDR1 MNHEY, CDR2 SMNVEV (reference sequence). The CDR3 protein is CASSPSGVPSTEAFF. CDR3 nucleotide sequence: TGTGCCAGCAGTCCATCCGGGGTCCCAAGCACTGAAGCTTTCTTT.

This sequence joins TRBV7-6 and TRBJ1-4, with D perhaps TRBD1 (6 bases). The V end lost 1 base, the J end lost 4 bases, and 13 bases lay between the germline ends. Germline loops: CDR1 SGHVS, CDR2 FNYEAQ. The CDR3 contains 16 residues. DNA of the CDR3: TGTGCCAGCAGCTTAGGGCAGGGGATCGGTAATGAAAAACTGTTTTTT. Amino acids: CASSLGQGIGNEKLFF.